What follows are 26 T cell receptor beta chains derived from one specimen sequenced in a study of cytomegalovirus exposure and HLA in healthy donors. Here immunoSEQ multiplex PCR was the method, and the copy in TCRdb shows in-frame clones only, minus some. This table holds some 290,000 clones, roughly 90% found once. Sequences were obtained from PBMCs. The receptors here all came from a man under 40 in good health and CMV-seronegative.

The CDR3 bases are TGTGCCAGCAGTTTCCAAAGGACAGGCTTTTCACCCCTCCACTTT. Its protein is CASSFQRTGFSPLHF. The J gene is TRBJ1-6, the V gene TRBV6-5, with 7 positions matching TRBD1. The junction had 9 bases not matched to a gene; V was cut back by 4 bases and J by 9 bases. Germline assignment: CDR1 MNHEY and CDR2 SVGAGI. The CDR3 loop spans 15 amino acids.

The chain carries TRBV10-1 and TRBJ2-7, with TRBD2 matching over 8 bases. Germline assignment: CDR1 WNHNN and CDR2 SYGVQD (reference sequence). J gave up 0 bases and V 9 bases, and 22 bases lay outside the gene matches. This CDR3 contains 19 residues. CDR3 nucleotide sequence: TGCGCCAGTAGACTTCGTTTAACTAGCGGTTATTACCACTCCTACGAGCAGTACTTC. Amino acid sequence: CASRLRLTSGYYHSYEQYF.

The chain combines TRBV5-5 with TRBJ1-1, with 8 bases matching TRBD1. Germline V lookup: CDR1 SGHKS, CDR2 YYEKEE (reference sequence). This CDR3 spans 15 amino acids. Unmatched junction bases numbered 8, after V lost 4 bases and J lost 3 bases. This CDR3 reads CASSPGSGGYTEAFF. DNA for the CDR3: TGTGCCAGCAGCCCCGGTTCAGGGGGCTACACTGAAGCTTTCTTT.

V usage is TRBV7-9 and J usage is TRBJ2-2; a possible D gene is TRBD2 (5 bases). Trimming pared 1 base from V and 8 bases from J, leaving 8 bases between. Germline V lookup: CDR1 SEHNR, CDR2 FQNEAQ (reference sequence). The length of the CDR3 is 13 residues. CDR3 in DNA: TGTGCCAGCAGCTTAGTTGTAGCGGGGGAGCTGTTTTTT. Amino acids: CASSLVVAGELFF.

A single count supports this clone. The chain couples TRBV11-2 to TRBJ2-6; D perhaps matches TRBD1 (5 bases). The ends were cut back, 5 bases at V and 0 bases at J, with 8 bases in the middle. Germline loops: CDR1 SGHAT, CDR2 FQNNGV. The CDR3 spans 15 residues. In DNA form, the CDR3 reads TGTGCCAGCAGCCCCACAGGCTCTGGGGCCAACGTCCTGACTTTC. The encoded protein is CASSPTGSGANVLTF.

This chain uses TRBV18 with TRBJ2-1; D gene uncertain. From germline, CDR1 is KGHSH and CDR2 LQKENI. With 3 bases removed from V and 2 bases from J, the gap between germline ends came to 11 bases. The CDR3 consists of 15 residues. This chain's CDR3 is CASSPGGRPYNEQFF. The CDR3 DNA is TGTGCCAGCTCACCCGGTGGGCGCCCCTACAATGAGCAGTTCTTC.

The chain recombines TRBV2 with TRBJ2-1; tentative D call: TRBD1 (7 bases). V gave up 1 base and J gave up 8 bases, with 9 bases separating them. The CDR3 extends over 13 amino acids. Germline V gene data show CDR1 as SNHLY and CDR2 as FYNNEI. CDR3 residues: CASSEGRGHEQFF. The DNA of the CDR3 is TGTGCCAGCAGTGAAGGGAGGGGGCATGAGCAGTTCTTC.

The chain employs TRBV11-2 and TRBJ1-3; D unresolved. The V end lost 0 bases, the J end lost 11 bases, and 17 bases lay between the germline ends. This CDR3 region has 15 residues. In germline, CDR1 is SGHAT, CDR2 FQNNGV. The chain's CDR3 is CASSLDSGGGRSIYF. The CDR3 bases are TGTGCCAGCAGCTTAGATTCGGGAGGTGGCAGATCCATATATTTT.

The CDR3 nucleotides read TGTGCCCCCGGGGGGCAGTTCTTC. It translates to CAPGGQFF. The chain uses TRBV2 and TRBJ2-1, with a weak D call TRBD2 (6 bases). CDR3 size: 8 residues. V was shortened by 11 bases and J by 12 bases, with 8 bases between the two germline ends. Germline CDR1 and CDR2: SNHLY and FYNNEI.

The chain couples TRBV6-5 to TRBJ2-7, with TRBD2 matching 12 bases. The CDR3 spans 13 residues. Trimming cost V 7 bases and J 6 bases; bases outside gene matches: 4. Germline lookup yields CDR1 MNHEY and CDR2 SVGAGI. The CDR3 DNA reads TGTGCCAGCACCCCGGGACTAGCGGGCGAGCAGTACTTC. This translates into CASTPGLAGEQYF.

The chain couples TRBV20-1 to TRBJ2-7; the D gene is possibly TRBD2 (6 bases). Per germline, CDR1 DFQATT and CDR2 SNEGSKA (reference sequence). Trimming removed 6 bases at V and 13 bases at J, with 19 bases between. The CDR3 is made up of 11 amino acids. CDR3 sequence: CSAQAAGTRYF. Written as DNA, the CDR3 is TGCAGTGCACAAGCCGCGGGAACCCGATACTTC.

The rearrangement uses TRBV7-2 and TRBJ2-3; D gene ambiguous. The CDR3 runs to 16 residues. Trimming removed 2 bases at V and 1 base at J, with 13 bases between. The germline gives CDR1 SGHTA, CDR2 FQGNSA. CDR3: CASSLMAVLGTDTQYF. The CDR3, as DNA: TGTGCCAGCAGCTTAATGGCGGTCCTTGGCACAGATACGCAGTATTTT.

The gene calls are TRBV6-5 and TRBJ2-7; possibly TRBD2 for D (5 bases). The CDR3 contains 13 residues. Germline CDR1 is MNHEY and CDR2 is SVGAGI. Trimming shortened V by 0 bases and J by 11 bases, and 14 bases separated the two germline ends. The CDR3 DNA sequence: TGTGCCAGCAGTTACTCGATGATCGGGGAAAAGTACTTC. Protein product: CASSYSMIGEKYF.

This clone was picked up a small number of times. The chain recombines TRBV7-6 with TRBJ1-4, with D perhaps matching TRBD1 (5 bases). The CDR3 length is 15 residues. The germline V and J ends were trimmed by 4 bases and 8 bases, with 17 bases remaining between them. Germline V CDR1 and CDR2: SGHVS, FNYEAQ. The CDR3 coding sequence is TGTGCCAGCAGCTATGGGAGATCGGAGGGGGAAAAACTGTTTTTT. Translated, it gives CASSYGRSEGEKLFF.

This rearrangement joins TRBV7-2 to TRBJ2-3; TRBD2 agrees at 16 bases. Unmatched junction bases numbered 3, after V lost 5 bases and J lost 4 bases. The CDR3 is 16 residues long. Per germline, CDR1 SGHTA and CDR2 FQGNSA. The CDR3 DNA reads as TGTGCCAGCAGCCGTGGGACTAGCGGGGGGGCAGATACGCAGTATTTT. Translated, it gives CASSRGTSGGADTQYF.

The V and J genes are TRBV7-8 and TRBJ2-6, with TRBD1 matching 7 bases. From germline, CDR1 is SGHVS and CDR2 FQNEAQ. This CDR3 has 17 residues. V lost 5 bases, J lost 1 base, and 8 bases stayed unmatched. For the CDR3, the DNA is TGTGCCAGCAGCCTAGACAGGGATGGTTCTGGGGCCAACGTCCTGACTTTC. Translating it yields CASSLDRDGSGANVLTF.

The genes are TRBV19 and TRBJ1-6, with D uncertain. Trimming took off 8 bases at V and 3 bases at J, with 17 bases between the two ends. CDR1 LNHDA and CDR2 SQIVND come from the germline V gene (reference sequence). This CDR3 is 16 amino acids long. The CDR3 loop is CASGRARLGYNSPLHF. The CDR3 coding sequence is TGTGCCAGTGGGAGGGCTCGGCTTGGCTATAATTCACCCCTCCACTTT.

The rearrangement uses TRBV19 and TRBJ2-2, with 12 bases lining up with TRBD2. The germline V gene encodes CDR1 LNHDA and CDR2 SQIVND (reference sequence). The CDR3 extends over 16 amino acids. After removal of 5 bases from V and 7 bases from J, the junction contained 8 bases not matched to a gene. The CDR3 DNA sequence: TGTGCCAGTAGTGGACTAGCGGGGTCCCCTCACGGGGAGCTGTTTTTT. Amino acid sequence: CASSGLAGSPHGELFF.

DNA for the CDR3: TGTGCCAGCAGTTTATCGGTAGGGGAAAGGGATCCTGTTGGCTACACCTTC. Translation: CASSLSVGERDPVGYTF. The chain links TRBV27 to TRBJ1-2; D possibly corresponds to TRBD1 (5 bases). V lost 0 bases, J lost 7 bases, and 21 bases lay in between. The germline CDR1 and CDR2 sequences are MNHEY and SMNVEV (reference sequence). CDR3 length equals 17 residues.

This chain uses TRBV20-1 with TRBJ2-7, with 8 bases that match TRBD2. The CDR3 sequence is 11 residues long. CDR1 is DFQATT, CDR2 SNEGSKA, per germline (reference sequence). Germline trimming cut 8 bases from V and 4 bases from J; bases unmatched to any gene: 4. CDR3 sequence reads: CSSLAGYEQYF. CDR3 sequence (DNA): TGCAGTTCGCTAGCGGGTTACGAGCAGTACTTC.

The V gene is TRBV5-1, the J gene TRBJ1-2; TRBD1 is a possible D gene (5 bases). The CDR3 extends over 14 amino acids. Between the trimmed V and J ends, which lost 0 bases and 4 bases, there was a span of 10 bases. Per germline, CDR1 SGHRS and CDR2 YFSETQ. DNA of the CDR3: TGCGCCAGCAGCTTGGGGACACCTAGCTATGGCTACACCTTC. Amino acid sequence: CASSLGTPSYGYTF.

This rearrangement joins TRBV10-3 to TRBJ2-3; 11 bases are a match to TRBD2. The CDR3 totals 14 residues. V gave up 4 bases and J gave up 4 bases; unmatched junction bases: 1. The germline V gene encodes CDR1 ENHRY and CDR2 SYGVKD. The CDR3 region is CAISVAGGPDTQYF. DNA for the CDR3: TGTGCCATCAGTGTAGCGGGGGGGCCAGATACGCAGTATTTT.

Concerning this clone: Other DNA sequences in this specimen translate into the identical CDR3. The chain is built from TRBV19 and TRBJ1-5, with 7 bases lining up with TRBD1. Looked up from germline, CDR1 is LNHDA and CDR2 is SQIVND (reference sequence). Trimming took 7 bases from V and 1 from J; bases not matched to a gene: 7. The CDR3 covers 15 residues. CDR3 bases: TGTGCCAGTACCCCTACAGGGGTCAGCAATCAGCCCCAGCATTTT. This gives the protein CASTPTGVSNQPQHF.

To note about this clone: Other DNA sequences of this sample code for an identical CDR3. The chain links TRBV15 to TRBJ2-7, with a possible D match to TRBD1 (7 bases). The germline V and J ends were trimmed by 0 bases and 5 bases, with 8 bases remaining between them. CDR1 is LNHNV, CDR2 YYDKDF, per germline (reference sequence). This CDR3 is built from 13 residues. This CDR3 reads CATSRDRGDEQYF. CDR3 in DNA: TGTGCCACCAGCAGAGACAGGGGGGACGAGCAGTACTTC.

This chain connects TRBV6-4 to TRBJ2-3, with 8 bases lining up with TRBD1. V lost 5 bases, J lost 2 bases, and 3 bases stayed unmatched. Germline-derived CDR1 and CDR2 are MRHNA and SNTAGT. This CDR3 is built from 14 residues. The DNA for the CDR3 is TGTGCCAGCAGTCCACAGGGGGACACAGATACGCAGTATTTT. The encoded protein is CASSPQGDTDTQYF.

The chain couples TRBV12-5 to TRBJ1-5; D perhaps matches TRBD1 (6 bases). CDR1 and CDR2 from the germline V gene are LGHNT and FRNRAP. The germline V and J ends were trimmed by 5 bases and 4 bases, with 15 bases remaining between them. This CDR3 spans 15 amino acids. The CDR3, as DNA: TGTGCTAGTGGTCCGGATAACAGGGATAATCAGCCCCAGCATTTT. Translation gives CASGPDNRDNQPQHF.